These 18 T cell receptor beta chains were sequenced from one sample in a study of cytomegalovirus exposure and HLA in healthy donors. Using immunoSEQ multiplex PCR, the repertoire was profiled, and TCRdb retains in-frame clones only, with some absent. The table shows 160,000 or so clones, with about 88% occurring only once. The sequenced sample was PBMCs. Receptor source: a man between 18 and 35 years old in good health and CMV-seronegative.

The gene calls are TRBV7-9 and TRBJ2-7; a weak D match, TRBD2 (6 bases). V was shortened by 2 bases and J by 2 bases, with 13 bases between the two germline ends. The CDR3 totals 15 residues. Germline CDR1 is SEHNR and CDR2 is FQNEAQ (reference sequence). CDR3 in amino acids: CASSLYGREPYEQYV. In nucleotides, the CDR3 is TGTGCCAGCAGCTTATACGGTCGGGAGCCCTACGAGCAGTACGTC.

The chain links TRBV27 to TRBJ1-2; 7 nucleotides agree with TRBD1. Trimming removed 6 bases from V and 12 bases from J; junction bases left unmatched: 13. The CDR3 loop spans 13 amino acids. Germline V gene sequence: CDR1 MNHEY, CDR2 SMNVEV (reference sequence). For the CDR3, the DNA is TGTGCCAGCAGCCAACGGCAGACAGGGCGTCACACCTTC. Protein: CASSQRQTGRHTF.

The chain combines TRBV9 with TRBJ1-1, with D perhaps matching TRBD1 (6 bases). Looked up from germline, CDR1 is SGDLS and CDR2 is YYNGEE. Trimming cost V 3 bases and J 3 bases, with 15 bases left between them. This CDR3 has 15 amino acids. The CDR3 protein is CASSAPDSRYTEAFF. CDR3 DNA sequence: TGTGCCAGCAGCGCTCCGGACAGTCGCTACACTGAAGCTTTCTTT.

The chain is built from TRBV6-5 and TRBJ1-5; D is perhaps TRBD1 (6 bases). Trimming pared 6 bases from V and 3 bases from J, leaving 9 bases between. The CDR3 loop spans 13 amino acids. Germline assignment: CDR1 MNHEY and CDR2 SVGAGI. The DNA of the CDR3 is TGTGCCAGCAGGCCAGGGGTCAATCAGCCCCAGCATTTT. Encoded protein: CASRPGVNQPQHF.

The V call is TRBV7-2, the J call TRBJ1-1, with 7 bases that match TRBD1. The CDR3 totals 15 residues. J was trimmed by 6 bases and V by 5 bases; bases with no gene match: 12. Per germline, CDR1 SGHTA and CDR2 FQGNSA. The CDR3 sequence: CASSQSYAGGAEAFF. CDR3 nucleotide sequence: TGTGCCAGCAGCCAGTCCTATGCAGGGGGTGCTGAAGCTTTCTTT.

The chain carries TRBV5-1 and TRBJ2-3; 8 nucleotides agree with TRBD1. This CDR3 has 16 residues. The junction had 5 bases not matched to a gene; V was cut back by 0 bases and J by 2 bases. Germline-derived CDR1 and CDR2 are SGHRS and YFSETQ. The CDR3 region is CASSLDRGSSTDTQYF. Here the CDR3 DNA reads TGCGCCAGCAGCTTGGACAGGGGGTCATCCACAGATACGCAGTATTTT.

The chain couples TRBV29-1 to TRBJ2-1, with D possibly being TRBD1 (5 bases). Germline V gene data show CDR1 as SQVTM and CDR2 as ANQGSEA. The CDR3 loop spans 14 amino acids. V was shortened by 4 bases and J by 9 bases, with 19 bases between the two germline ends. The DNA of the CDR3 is TGCAGCGTTGGGCCATCAGGGTATCGAGGTGAGCAGTTCTTC. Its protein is CSVGPSGYRGEQFF.

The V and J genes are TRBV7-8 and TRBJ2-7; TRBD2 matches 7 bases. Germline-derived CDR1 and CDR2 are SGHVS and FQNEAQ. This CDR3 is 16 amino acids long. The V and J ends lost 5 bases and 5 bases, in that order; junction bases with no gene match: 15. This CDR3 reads CASSKASKIGRNEQYF. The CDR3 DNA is TGTGCCAGCAGCAAGGCCTCTAAGATCGGGAGGAACGAGCAGTACTTC.

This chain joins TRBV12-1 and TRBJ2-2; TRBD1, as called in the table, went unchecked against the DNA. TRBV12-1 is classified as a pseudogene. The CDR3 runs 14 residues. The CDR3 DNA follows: TGTGCCAGCCACGGACAGGGAGACACCGGGGAGCTGTTTTTT. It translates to CASHGQGDTGELFF.

This CDR3 is CASSPGQGVNHEQFF. In DNA form, the CDR3 reads TGTGCCAGCAGCCCGGGACAGGGGGTGAATCATGAGCAGTTCTTC. The chain combines TRBV6-1 with TRBJ2-1; TRBD1 aligns across 11 bases. This CDR3 has 15 residues. Germline CDR1 is MNHNS and CDR2 is SASEGT. The J segment lost 8 bases and the V segment lost 6 bases, leaving 9 bases of the junction unmatched.

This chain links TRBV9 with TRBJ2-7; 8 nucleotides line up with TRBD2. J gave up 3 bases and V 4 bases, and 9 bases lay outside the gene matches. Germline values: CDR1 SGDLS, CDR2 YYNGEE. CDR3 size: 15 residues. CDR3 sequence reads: CASSPRGSGIYEQYF. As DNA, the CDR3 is TGTGCCAGCAGCCCCCGGGGTAGCGGGATCTACGAGCAGTACTTC.

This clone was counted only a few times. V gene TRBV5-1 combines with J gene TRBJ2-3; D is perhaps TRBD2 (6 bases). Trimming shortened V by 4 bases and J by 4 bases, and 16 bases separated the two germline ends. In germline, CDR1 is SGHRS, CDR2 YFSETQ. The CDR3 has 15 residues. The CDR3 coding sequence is TGCGCCAGCAGCCCGATTACGGGGGTGGCAGATACGCAGTATTTT. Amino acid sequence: CASSPITGVADTQYF.

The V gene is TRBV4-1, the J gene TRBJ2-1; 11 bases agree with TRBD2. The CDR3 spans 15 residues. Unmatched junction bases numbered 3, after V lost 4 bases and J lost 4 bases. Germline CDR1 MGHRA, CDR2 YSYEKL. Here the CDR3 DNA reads TGCGCCAGCAGCCGGGGACTAGCGGATTACAATGAGCAGTTCTTC. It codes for CASSRGLADYNEQFF.

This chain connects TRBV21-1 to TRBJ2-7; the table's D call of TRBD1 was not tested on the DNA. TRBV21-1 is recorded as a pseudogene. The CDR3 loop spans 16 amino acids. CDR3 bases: TGTGCCAGCAGCAAAGCCGAGACAGGGGAATACAACGAGCAGTACGTC. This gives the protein CASSKAETGEYNEQYV.

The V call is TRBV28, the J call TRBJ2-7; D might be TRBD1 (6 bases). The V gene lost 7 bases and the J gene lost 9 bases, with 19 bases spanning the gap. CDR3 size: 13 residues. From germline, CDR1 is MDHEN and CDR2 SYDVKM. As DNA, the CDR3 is TGTGCCAGCACCCAGGGGAAGTGGGCCCCGCAGTACTTC. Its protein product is CASTQGKWAPQYF.

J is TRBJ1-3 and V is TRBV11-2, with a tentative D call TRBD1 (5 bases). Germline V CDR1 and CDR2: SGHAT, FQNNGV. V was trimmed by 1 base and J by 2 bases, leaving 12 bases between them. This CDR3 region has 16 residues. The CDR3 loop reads CASSLVVGGTGNTIYF. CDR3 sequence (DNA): TGTGCCAGCAGCTTAGTCGTCGGGGGGACTGGAAACACCATATATTTT.

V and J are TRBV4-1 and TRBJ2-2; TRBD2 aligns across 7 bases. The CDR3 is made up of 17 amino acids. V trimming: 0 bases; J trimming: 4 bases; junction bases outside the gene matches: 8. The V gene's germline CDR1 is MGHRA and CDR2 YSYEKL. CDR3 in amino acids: CASSQESGGVGTGELFF. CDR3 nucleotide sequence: TGCGCCAGCAGCCAAGAATCGGGGGGAGTAGGCACCGGGGAGCTGTTTTTT.

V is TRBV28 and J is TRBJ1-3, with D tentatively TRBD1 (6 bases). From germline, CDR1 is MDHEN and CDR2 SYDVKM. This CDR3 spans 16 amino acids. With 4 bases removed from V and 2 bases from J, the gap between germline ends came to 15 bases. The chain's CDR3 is CASSSGHFRTGNTIYF. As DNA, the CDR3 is TGTGCCAGCAGTTCGGGACATTTTCGTACTGGAAACACCATATATTTT.